The T cell receptor beta chain under discussion was sequenced for a study of T cells after yellow fever vaccination. Study overall: For low cell numbers, libraries were made with SMART-Seq v4 Ultra Low Input.

J lost 3 bases, V lost 3 bases, and 11 bases had no gene match. In germline, CDR1 is DFQATT, CDR2 SNEGSKA (reference sequence). The CDR3 has 16 amino acids. Notes on the study in general: FACS-sorted repertoires could harbor abundant contaminating bulk-population clonotypes.

MiXCR, applied by TCRdb to the 5' RACE reads, yields one record per CDR3 protein. The sample records hundreds of thousands of distinct CDR3 sequences, 12% being singletons. For this clonotype: Its antigen is not known.

The receptor was isolated from a man in his thirties or forties who received the YFV17D yellow fever vaccine. The V and J genes are TRBV20-1 and TRBJ2-7; 10 nucleotides agree with TRBD2. Here the sequenced sample was PBMCs, taken on the day of the yellow fever booster vaccination. The CDR3 nucleotides read TGCAGTGCTAGCCCTGTAACTAGCGGGACCTACTACGAGCAGTACTTC. This sequence encodes CSASPVTSGTYYEQYF.